These 10 T cell receptor beta chains share one sample of origin, sequenced in a study of blood T cells in healthy people across ages. It was with a sample-barcoded 5' primer and a J-beta primer mix that a second PCR of roughly 6 to 12 cycles was run. TCRdb passed the 5' RACE reads through MiXCR, listing each CDR3 protein once. The sample contains about 730,000 distinct CDR3 sequences, roughly 43% of which appear only once. The sample was blood. The receptor set was obtained from a woman aged 60-75 years in good health.

About this clonotype: It may be a read error: a sequence one base away is much more abundant. V usage is TRBV6-2 or TRBV6-3 and J usage is TRBJ2-7; D may be TRBD2 (5 bases). The CDR3 has 14 residues. Germline V gene lookup returns CDR1 MNHEY and CDR2 SVGEGT. Deletions cut 5 bases from V and 5 bases from J, with 16 bases between. In nucleotides, the CDR3 is TGTGCCAGCAGTCCTAGCAGCAGCAGTGACGAGCAGTACTTC. Its translation is CASSPSSSSDEQYF.

A few counts support this clonotype. The DNA of the CDR3 is TGTGCCCTGGGGACCACGAGGCTAGATACGCAGTATTTT. Its translation: CALGTTRLDTQYF. V and J are TRBV10-3 and TRBJ2-3; D tentatively reads TRBD1 or TRBD2 (5 bases each). The germline gives CDR1 ENHRY, CDR2 SYGVKD. The V and J ends lost 11 bases and 5 bases respectively, with 17 bases between them. This CDR3 has 13 amino acids.

This clonotype was seen more than once but under ten times. The gene calls are TRBV20-1 and TRBJ2-3; D is unresolved. CDR1 is DFQATT, CDR2 SNEGSKA, per germline (reference sequence). V was shortened by 6 bases and J by 3 bases, with 4 bases between the two germline ends. This CDR3 contains 10 residues. The CDR3 sequence: CSAKTDTQYF. CDR3 coding DNA: TGCAGTGCCAAGACAGATACGCAGTATTTT.

CDR3 protein: CASSHPGQGNNEQFF. In DNA, the CDR3 is TGTGCCAGCAGCCACCCGGGACAGGGCAACAATGAGCAGTTCTTC. The chain has TRBV6-6 and TRBJ2-1; TRBD1 agrees at 9 bases. With V trimmed by 6 bases and J by 5 bases, 8 bases remained unmatched. Germline CDR1 and CDR2: MNHNY and SVGAGI (reference sequence). The CDR3 contains 15 residues.

This clonotype was detected only once. The V and J genes are TRBV11-2 and TRBJ2-1; no definite D call. CDR3 length: 14 residues. V dropped 5 bases and J dropped 3 bases, with 11 bases sitting between them. Germline assignment: CDR1 SGHAT and CDR2 FQNNGV. The CDR3 DNA reads as TGTGCCAGCAGCCTAACGAATGTCTACAATGAGCAGTTCTTC. It specifies CASSLTNVYNEQFF.

A note on this clonotype: A junction boundary mismatches the germline segment, possibly from a read error. The rearrangement joins TRBV20-1 to TRBJ2-7; D gene ambiguous. Germline values: CDR1 DFQATT, CDR2 SNEGSKA (reference sequence). The CDR3 runs to 11 residues. In DNA, the CDR3 is TGCAGTGCTAGAGATCTATACGGGCAGTACTTC. Its protein product is CSARDLYGQYF.

The chain employs TRBV20-1 and TRBJ2-7; 8 nucleotides line up with TRBD2. Per germline, CDR1 DFQATT and CDR2 SNEGSKA (reference sequence). CDR3 size: 15 residues. Losses at the gene ends were 0 bases for V and 2 bases for J; bases not matched to a gene: 6. In DNA, the CDR3 is TGCAGTGCTAGAGATCCTAGCGGGTTCACCTACGAGCAGTACTTC. Protein sequence: CSARDPSGFTYEQYF.

The rearrangement uses TRBV11-2 and TRBJ2-7; D is possibly TRBD1 or TRBD2 (5 bases each). The V gene lost 1 base and the J gene lost 2 bases, with 12 bases spanning the gap. The CDR3 has 15 residues. Looked up from germline, CDR1 is SGHAT and CDR2 is FQNNGV. CDR3 sequence: CASSLGRQGAYEQYF. The CDR3 bases are TGTGCCAGCAGCTTAGGGAGGCAAGGGGCCTACGAGCAGTACTTC. The full variable domain, with the rest looked up from reference TRBV11-2 and TRBJ2-7, is EAGVAQSPRYKIIEKRQSVAFWCNPISGHATLYWYQQILGQGPKLLIQFQNNGVVDDSQLPKDRFSAERLKGVDSTLKIQPAKLEDSAVYLCASSLGRQGAYEQYFGPGTRLTVT.

The DNA for the CDR3 is TGCGCCAGCAGCTACGCTACGGGGGGGGCGGGTGAGCAGTACTTC. Translated: CASSYATGGAGEQYF. This chain connects TRBV4-1 to TRBJ2-7; 8 nucleotides match TRBD2. V was pared by 5 bases and J by 7 bases, with 13 bases of the junction left unmatched. The germline gives CDR1 MGHRA, CDR2 YSYEKL. This CDR3 is 15 amino acids long.

Only a few counts were recorded for this clonotype. V is TRBV29-1 and J is TRBJ1-1; the D gene is possibly TRBD1 (5 bases). V was pared by 5 bases and J by 4 bases, with 17 bases between. The CDR3 has 14 residues. Germline lookup yields CDR1 SQVTM and CDR2 ANQGSEA. CDR3 sequence: CSVSGDAGSTEAFF. The CDR3 nucleotides read TGCAGCGTTTCGGGGGACGCGGGCTCCACTGAAGCTTTCTTT. The whole variable domain, filled in from reference TRBV29-1 and TRBJ1-1, reads SAVISQKPSRDICQRGTSLTIQCQVDSQVTMMFWYRQQPGQSLTLIATANQGSEATYESGFVIDKFPISRPNLTFSTLTVSNMSPEDSSIYLCSVSGDAGSTEAFFGQGTRLTVV.